The present TCR beta chain was sequenced within a study of T-cell memory formation after mild COVID-19. This clonotype was observed a handful of times. Its antigen remains unidentified. TCRdb independently ran MiXCR on the 5' RACE reads; one entry per CDR3 protein. The table records some 290,000 distinct CDR3 sequences, about a sixth of them present only once. Study findings and constraints: CD4+ contracting clones were mainly CM and EM; CD8+ ones, EMRA. A second wave expanding day 15 to 37 was CD4+-biased; contracting clones were balanced. Prior to infection, memory already included some responding clones, suggesting cross-reactive memory joined.

Material for sequencing was PBMCs or a T cell subset sorted from them (not recorded which). This sequence originates from a man aged 18 to 29 who had mild COVID-19 (a few samples of this study predate the infection). Cell type and time point are not known.

For the CDR3, the DNA is TGCGCCAGCAGCCAAGAGGGGATTAGTCGCCACGAGCAGTACGTC. Translating it yields CASSQEGISRHEQYV. V gene TRBV4-1 combines with J gene TRBJ2-7; D remains unclear. This CDR3 has 15 residues. Germline values: CDR1 MGHRA, CDR2 YSYEKL. Trimming removed 0 bases at V and 5 bases at J, with 14 bases between.